This passage covers 28 T cell receptor beta chains from one sample sequenced in a study of T cells in localized non-small cell lung cancer. Only in-frame clones appear in the TCRdb table, and some are missing; sequencing was by immunoSEQ multiplex PCR. The repertoire holds tens of thousands of clones, with over 70% as singletons. The sequencing here drew on peripheral blood mononuclear cells, taken before any cancer treatment. Receptors were obtained from a man aged 35 to 69 with stage III lung adenocarcinoma.

The gene calls are TRBV28 and TRBJ1-1; D ambiguous. V lost 2 bases and J 1 base, leaving 11 bases between the germline ends. The CDR3 has 15 residues. Germline assignment: CDR1 MDHEN and CDR2 SYDVKM. CDR3 coding DNA: TGTGCCAGCAGTTTACGGGGAAATGCGAACACTGAAGCTTTCTTT. It yields the protein CASSLRGNANTEAFF.

The chain employs TRBV19 and TRBJ2-3; a weak D match, TRBD2 (6 bases). Between the trimmed V and J ends, which lost 5 bases and 2 bases, there was a span of 11 bases. In germline, CDR1 is LNHDA, CDR2 SQIVND (reference sequence). This CDR3 is built from 14 residues. CDR3 loop: CASSWDLYTDTQYF. For the CDR3, the DNA is TGTGCCAGTAGTTGGGACTTGTACACAGATACGCAGTATTTT.

The V and J genes are TRBV13 and TRBJ2-3; D possibly corresponds to TRBD2 (6 bases). Per germline, CDR1 PRHDT and CDR2 FYEKMQ (reference sequence). Trimming shortened V by 5 bases and J by 1 base, and 16 bases separated the two germline ends. This CDR3 comprises 16 residues. The CDR3 loop reads CASSRRGLHGTDTQYF. The CDR3 bases are TGTGCCAGCAGCCGCCGGGGGTTACACGGCACAGATACGCAGTATTTT.

The rearrangement joins TRBV7-2 to TRBJ1-4; 8 nucleotides line up with TRBD1. Germline V CDR1 and CDR2: SGHTA, FQGNSA. V gave up 3 bases and J gave up 8 bases; unmatched junction bases: 5. The CDR3 is 14 residues long. CDR3 in amino acids: CASSFQGAKEKLFF. DNA of the CDR3: TGTGCCAGCAGCTTCCAGGGGGCGAAAGAAAAACTGTTTTTT.

The chain employs TRBV5-1 and TRBJ2-5, with 10 bases aligning to TRBD1. V was pared by 6 bases and J by 1 base, with 6 bases of the junction left unmatched. Per the germline V gene, CDR1 is SGHRS and CDR2 is YFSETQ. The CDR3 has 15 residues. The CDR3 spells CASITGTGAQETQYF. The CDR3 DNA sequence: TGCGCCAGCATCACCGGGACAGGGGCCCAAGAGACCCAGTACTTC. The full variable domain, completed using reference TRBV5-1 and TRBJ2-5, is KAGVTQTPRYLIKTRGQQVTLSCSPISGHRSVSWYQQTPGQGLQFLFEYFSETQRNKGNFPGRFSGRQFSNSRSEMNVSTLELGDSALYLCASITGTGAQETQYFGPGTRLLVL.

The chain uses TRBV2 and TRBJ1-1; D gene ambiguous. CDR3 length equals 15 residues. Germline V gives CDR1 SNHLY, CDR2 FYNNEI. With 6 bases removed from V and 0 bases from J, the gap between germline ends came to 14 bases. CDR3 sequence: CASSLIQLMNTEAFF. The CDR3 nucleotides read TGTGCCAGCAGCCTAATACAATTGATGAACACTGAAGCTTTCTTT.

The chain joins TRBV6-5 to TRBJ2-7, with 8 nucleotides matching TRBD1. Trimming took 2 bases from V and 4 from J; bases not matched to a gene: 4. From germline, CDR1 is MNHEY and CDR2 SVGAGI. The CDR3 totals 14 residues. The CDR3 nucleotides read TGTGCCAGCAGTTACCAGACAGGGGAATACGAGCAGTACTTC. This translates into CASSYQTGEYEQYF.

The rearrangement joins TRBV19 to TRBJ2-1, with 10 positions matching TRBD1. The CDR3 consists of 15 residues. The ends lost 10 bases at V and 3 bases at J; junction bases unmatched: 9. Germline V lookup: CDR1 LNHDA, CDR2 SQIVND (reference sequence). CDR3 in DNA: TGTGCCACCACCCCGGGACAGGGGATCTACAATGAGCAGTTCTTC. Protein product: CATTPGQGIYNEQFF.

This clone occurred once. The rearrangement links TRBV7-9 to TRBJ2-5; unclear D gene. Between the trimmed V and J ends, which lost 3 bases and 4 bases, there was a span of 15 bases. The CDR3 extends over 15 amino acids. Germline-derived CDR1 and CDR2 are SEHNR and FQNEAQ (reference sequence). The CDR3 DNA sequence: TGTGCCAGCAGCTTCATGCAGGCCAAGGGAGAGACCCAGTACTTC. Translation: CASSFMQAKGETQYF.

V gene TRBV11-2 combines with J gene TRBJ2-5, with 8 bases fitting TRBD1. Germline loops: CDR1 SGHAT, CDR2 FQNNGV. This CDR3 contains 15 residues. V lost 4 bases and J lost 2; bases outside the gene matches: 6. The CDR3 spells CASSSRGLGQETQYF. DNA of the CDR3: TGTGCCAGCAGCTCCAGGGGGCTCGGGCAAGAGACCCAGTACTTC.

This clone appeared a few times. The chain couples TRBV28 to TRBJ1-2; no definite D call. V was pared by 2 bases and J by 7 bases, with 8 bases between. Germline V CDR1 and CDR2: MDHEN, SYDVKM. This CDR3 region has 12 residues. For the CDR3, the DNA is TGTGCCAGCAGTTTAATCGAGACTGGCTACACCTTC. This gives the protein CASSLIETGYTF.

The chain employs TRBV5-6 and TRBJ2-2; 14 nucleotides line up with TRBD2. Looked up from germline, CDR1 is SGHDT and CDR2 is YYEEEE. CDR3 length: 16 amino acids. V lost 3 bases to trimming and J lost 9 bases; unmatched junction nucleotides: 7. CDR3 sequence reads: CASSSKGLAGARELFF. The CDR3 DNA is TGTGCCAGCAGCTCAAAGGGACTAGCGGGAGCAAGGGAGCTGTTTTTT. The variable domain in full, with the rest retrieved from reference TRBV5-6 and TRBJ2-2, is DAGVTQSPTHLIKTRGQQVTLRCSPKSGHDTVSWYQQALGQGPQFIFQYYEEEERQRGNFPDRFSGHQFPNYSSELNVNALLLGDSALYLCASSSKGLAGARELFFGEGSRLTVL.

V and J are TRBV23-1 and TRBJ1-2; 11 bases line up with TRBD1. TRBV23-1 is noted as an ORF with a role that remains uncertain. The length of the CDR3 is 16 residues. V lost 2 bases and J lost 12; bases outside the gene matches: 14. CDR3 loop: CASSQRPDRGQGCHTF. For the CDR3, the DNA is TGCGCCAGCAGTCAAAGGCCGGACAGGGGGCAGGGGTGCCACACCTTC.

The chain uses TRBV29-1 and TRBJ1-2, with D possibly being TRBD1 (6 bases). The CDR3 spans 16 residues. Germline-derived CDR1 and CDR2 are SQVTM and ANQGSEA. The V and J ends lost 6 bases and 3 bases respectively, with 23 bases between them. The CDR3 is CSVESANQGPDYGYTF. The CDR3 DNA reads as TGCAGCGTAGAATCCGCTAATCAGGGGCCGGACTATGGCTACACCTTC.

The sample holds a few counts of this clone. V gene TRBV7-9 combines with J gene TRBJ1-6, with D hard to call. The CDR3 is 12 amino acids. Germline CDR1 reads SEHNR; CDR2 reads FQNEAQ (reference sequence). The germline V and J ends were trimmed by 5 bases and 5 bases, with 4 bases remaining between them. CDR3 bases: TGTGCCAGCAGCCTGGATAATTCACCCCTCCACTTT. Protein sequence: CASSLDNSPLHF.

The chain joins TRBV29-1 to TRBJ1-2; the D is unclear. The CDR3 extends over 11 amino acids. In germline, CDR1 is SQVTM, CDR2 ANQGSEA. V lost 3 bases and J 6 bases, leaving 8 bases between the germline ends. CDR3 DNA sequence: TGCAGCGTTGAGGGAGGCGATGGCTACACCTTC. As protein: CSVEGGDGYTF.

The chain recombines TRBV11-2 with TRBJ2-1; no firm D call. The CDR3 length is 15 residues. V was pared by 5 bases and J by 5 bases, with 16 bases between. CDR1 is SGHAT and CDR2 is FQNNGV in the germline V gene. CDR3 nucleotides: TGTGCCAGCAGCCCGCGATTAAGTACTCACAATGAGCAGTTCTTC. Translating gives CASSPRLSTHNEQFF.

The genes are TRBV29-1 and TRBJ2-7, with D unresolved. This CDR3 spans 14 amino acids. From germline, CDR1 is SQVTM and CDR2 ANQGSEA. Trimming pared 0 bases from V and 2 bases from J, leaving 11 bases between. The CDR3 protein is CSVEEPGRTYEQYF. The CDR3 DNA reads TGCAGCGTTGAAGAGCCAGGCCGAACCTACGAGCAGTACTTC.

The chain has TRBV5-5 and TRBJ1-1; no definite D call. The CDR3 is 15 amino acids. The germline V and J ends were trimmed by 7 bases and 0 bases, with 16 bases remaining between them. CDR1 SGHKS and CDR2 YYEKEE come from the germline V gene (reference sequence). The CDR3 region is CASELNLDLNTEAFF. The CDR3 DNA follows: TGTGCCAGCGAGCTAAATTTAGACTTGAACACTGAAGCTTTCTTT.

The DNA for the CDR3 is TGTGCCAGCAGTTTGCAGAACACCGGGGAGCTGTTTTTT. It codes for CASSLQNTGELFF. The rearrangement uses TRBV6-5 and TRBJ2-2; no clear D. This CDR3 region has 13 residues. The V end lost 4 bases, the J end lost 1 base, and 4 bases lay between the germline ends. Germline CDR1 MNHEY, CDR2 SVGAGI.

The V gene is TRBV6-1, the J gene TRBJ2-3, with D tentatively TRBD2 (6 bases). V was cut by 7 bases and J by 5 bases, with 19 bases left in between. This CDR3 contains 15 residues. Per germline, CDR1 MNHNS and CDR2 SASEGT. CDR3 in amino acids: CASILNPRGIDTQYF. The DNA of the CDR3 is TGTGCCAGCATTTTGAACCCCCGGGGGATAGATACGCAGTATTTT.

The chain combines TRBV21-1 with TRBJ2-5; the DNA was not compared with TRBD2, the D call given in the table. TRBV21-1 is reported as a pseudogene. The CDR3 is made up of 10 amino acids. CDR3 sequence (DNA): TGTGCCCTGGGGGGAGAGACCCAGTACTTC. Amino acid sequence: CALGGETQYF.

The rearrangement links TRBV9 to TRBJ2-2; 8 bases agree with TRBD1. CDR3 size: 18 residues. Per the germline V gene, CDR1 is SGDLS and CDR2 is YYNGEE. With V trimmed by 0 bases and J by 5 bases, 12 bases remained unmatched. CDR3 sequence reads: CASSVGQGPRIFTGELFF. In DNA form, the CDR3 reads TGTGCCAGCAGCGTAGGACAGGGGCCTCGTATTTTTACCGGGGAGCTGTTTTTT.

This clone was seen once. The chain employs TRBV7-9 and TRBJ2-7; D is possibly TRBD1 or TRBD2 (5 bases each). V shed 5 bases and J shed 0 bases, with 11 bases lying between them. Germline V gene lookup returns CDR1 SEHNR and CDR2 FQNEAQ (reference sequence). The CDR3 runs to 14 residues. DNA of the CDR3: TGTGCCAGCAGCCGGGACGGCCTCTCCTACGAGCAGTACTTC. This sequence encodes CASSRDGLSYEQYF.

This chain connects TRBV9 to TRBJ2-7; D possibly matches TRBD1 or TRBD2 (5 bases each). The V gene's germline CDR1 is SGDLS and CDR2 YYNGEE. The CDR3 is 15 residues long. Trimming took off 0 bases at V and 7 bases at J, with 17 bases between the two ends. The CDR3 nucleotides read TGTGCCAGCAGCGTAGCAGCGTCCAGGGCGGGTGAGCAGTACTTC. Translation gives CASSVAASRAGEQYF.

The V and J genes are TRBV13 and TRBJ1-5; D is ambiguous. V was clipped by 4 bases and J by 5 bases, with 9 bases between them. The CDR3 contains 13 residues. Germline loops: CDR1 PRHDT, CDR2 FYEKMQ (reference sequence). CDR3 region: CASSYSQYQPQHF. The CDR3, as DNA: TGTGCCAGCAGCTACAGTCAATATCAGCCCCAGCATTTT.

This chain joins TRBV5-1 and TRBJ1-2; tentatively, D is TRBD1 (5 bases). V dropped 4 bases and J dropped 1 base, with 14 bases sitting between them. CDR1 is SGHRS, CDR2 YFSETQ, per germline. The length of the CDR3 is 15 residues. CDR3 residues: CASSPGWGDNYGYTF. The CDR3 nucleotides are TGCGCCAGCAGCCCCGGATGGGGGGATAACTATGGCTACACCTTC.

Details on this clone: Other DNA sequences of this sample code for an identical CDR3. The V gene is TRBV5-1, the J gene TRBJ1-1; tentatively, D is TRBD1 (5 bases). The CDR3 loop spans 17 amino acids. The germline V gene encodes CDR1 SGHRS and CDR2 YFSETQ. V lost 0 bases, J lost 1 base, and 16 bases lay in between. The CDR3 coding sequence is TGCGCCAGCAGCTTGGGGCTGGGGGGTGTGGAGAACACTGAAGCTTTCTTT. This sequence encodes CASSLGLGGVENTEAFF.